The 5 T cell receptor beta chains below come from one sample, sequenced in a study of T cells after posttransplantation cyclophosphamide. Generated by immunoSEQ multiplex PCR, the TCRdb table keeps only in-frame clones and is missing some. The table records 30,000 to 45,000 clones, roughly 78% of them present only once. A marrow graft followed busulfan-fludarabine conditioning, with cyclophosphamide on days +3 and +4. Sequencing was performed on CD4+ T cells sorted from blood, taken 1,900 to 2,000 days after a stem cell transplant with posttransplant cyclophosphamide. The source is a female patient aged 40-49 years who received an allogeneic stem cell transplant from a related donor, was CMV-positive, and had no GVHD. Some T cells may have come from the graft donor.

V usage is TRBV5-1 and J usage is TRBJ2-7; 7 bases are shared with TRBD1. J lost 3 bases, V lost 4 bases, and 10 bases had no gene match. The CDR3 loop spans 15 amino acids. Germline-derived CDR1 and CDR2 are SGHRS and YFSETQ. The CDR3, as DNA: TGCGCCAGCAGCCCCACGGACAGGCTAAGCTACGAGCAGTACTTC. Encoded protein: CASSPTDRLSYEQYF.

The rearrangement links TRBV28 to TRBJ2-2; 10 positions agree with TRBD1. V lost 0 bases to trimming and J lost 1 base; unmatched junction nucleotides: 2. The CDR3 contains 17 residues. CDR1 MDHEN and CDR2 SYDVKM come from the germline V gene. The CDR3 coding sequence is TGTGCCAGCAGTTTATGGACAGGGGGCAGGAACACCGGGGAGCTGTTTTTT. Its protein product is CASSLWTGGRNTGELFF.

The genes are TRBV5-8 and TRBJ1-4; D unclear. The CDR3 extends over 17 amino acids. Deletions cut 3 bases from V and 8 bases from J, with 23 bases between. Germline CDR1 is SGHTS and CDR2 is YDEGEE. Here the CDR3 reads CASSYLAATLGREKLFF. In nucleotides, the CDR3 is TGTGCCAGCAGCTATCTGGCAGCTACACTCGGGAGGGAAAAACTGTTTTTT.

This clone was seen a single time. The CDR3 DNA sequence: TGTGCCAGCAGCCTCTCCCCGATCCACAGGGAGCGCTACGAGCAGTACTTC. This codes for CASSLSPIHRERYEQYF. V gene TRBV21-1 combines with J gene TRBJ2-7; TRBD1 is the table's D call and was not checked against the DNA. TRBV21-1 corresponds to a pseudogene. The CDR3 totals 17 residues.

The V call is TRBV5-1, the J call TRBJ1-3, with D perhaps TRBD1 (6 bases). Trimming removed 4 bases at V and 0 bases at J, with 11 bases between. CDR3 length: 15 residues. The germline V gene encodes CDR1 SGHRS and CDR2 YFSETQ. CDR3 residues: CASSPGQSSGNTIYF. The CDR3 region has the DNA TGCGCCAGCAGCCCCGGACAGAGCTCTGGAAACACCATATATTTT.